This T cell receptor (beta chain) was sequenced in a study of T cell repertoires in cytomegalovirus infection. Study context: Public signatures in TCR beta pointed to CMV infection and matching HLA type.

In TCRdb, the reads were re-called with MiXCR into one record per CDR3 protein. The data show approximately 500,000 distinct CDR3 sequences, about 11% seen once. Findings and caveats of the study: Dominating the ex vivo response were TCR beta clonotypes that were CMV-specific and HLA-C-restricted.

There are many counts of this clonotype. Its specificity is not known. Sequencing was performed on PBMCs. This clonotype was obtained from a human donor in good health (CMV status not recorded). Some clones in this sample may be carry-over from other donors' samples.

The CDR3 loop reads CSVPLAGGSGETQYF. The DNA of the CDR3 is TGCAGCGTCCCACTAGCGGGGGGATCTGGAGAGACCCAGTACTTC. This chain joins TRBV29-1 and TRBJ2-5; 12 bases are a match to TRBD2. Per the germline V gene, CDR1 is SQVTM and CDR2 is ANQGSEA. Unmatched junction bases numbered 9, after V lost 6 bases and J lost 4 bases. The CDR3 extends over 15 amino acids.